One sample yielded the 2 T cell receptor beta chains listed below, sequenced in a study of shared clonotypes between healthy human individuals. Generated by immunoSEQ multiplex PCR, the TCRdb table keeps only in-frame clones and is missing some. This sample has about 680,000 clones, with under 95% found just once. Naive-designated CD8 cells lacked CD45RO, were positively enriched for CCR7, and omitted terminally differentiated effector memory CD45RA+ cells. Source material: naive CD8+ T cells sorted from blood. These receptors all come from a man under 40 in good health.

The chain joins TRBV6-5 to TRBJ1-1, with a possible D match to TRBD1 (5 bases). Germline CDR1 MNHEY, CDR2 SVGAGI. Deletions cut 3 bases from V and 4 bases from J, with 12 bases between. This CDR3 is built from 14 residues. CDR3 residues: CASSYGGFGTEAFF. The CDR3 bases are TGTGCCAGCAGTTATGGGGGGTTCGGCACTGAAGCTTTCTTT.

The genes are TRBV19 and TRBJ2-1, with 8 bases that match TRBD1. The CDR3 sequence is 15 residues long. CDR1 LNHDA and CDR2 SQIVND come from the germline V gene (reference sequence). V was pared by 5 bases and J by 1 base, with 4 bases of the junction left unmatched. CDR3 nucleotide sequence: TGTGCCAGTAGTGTCACAGGGGGATCCTACAATGAGCAGTTCTTC. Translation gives CASSVTGGSYNEQFF.